This T cell receptor (beta chain) is from a study of siplizumab effects on memory and regulatory T cells. The data were produced by immunoSEQ multiplex PCR, yet TCRdb's version contains in-frame clones alone and is incomplete. The sample holds around 100,000 clones, about 94% seen once. This CDR3 has 14 residues. CDR1 is SEHNR, CDR2 FQNEAQ, per germline (reference sequence). Trimming pared 0 bases from V and 7 bases from J, leaving 10 bases between. Sequencing input: Tregs sorted from blood. This receptor was identified in a human donor in good health. The chain combines TRBV7-9 with TRBJ2-1; D might be TRBD1 (5 bases). CDR3 residues: CASSLAGPGNEQFF. DNA of the CDR3: TGTGCCAGCAGCTTAGCCGGCCCAGGGAATGAGCAGTTCTTC. Full variable domain (outside the CDR3, taken from reference TRBV7-9 and TRBJ2-1): DTGVSQNPRHKITKRGQNVTFRCDPISEHNRLYWYRQTLGQGPEFLTYFQNEAQLEKSRLLSDRFSAERPKGSFSTLEIQRTEQGDSAMYLCASSLAGPGNEQFFGPGTRLTVL.